Below, 14 T cell receptor beta chains from the same sample are listed, as sequenced in a study of Ad26.COV2.S vaccination and SARS-CoV-2 variants. The repertoire was sequenced with immunoSEQ multiplex PCR; TCRdb's copy has only in-frame clones and lacks some. The sample has 300,000 to 400,000 clones; about nine tenths are singletons. Treatment indicated: over 15 received Ad26.COV2.S at low or high dose, single or two shots; several received placebo; per-sample allocation not given. All samples were drawn on day 63, counting from the first vaccine or placebo injection. The source was peripheral blood, collected in a trial of Ad26.COV2.S vaccine versus placebo. All receptors come from a person between 18 and 59 years old who received the Ad26.COV2.S COVID-19 vaccine or a placebo.

This clone was counted between two and nine times. V gene TRBV30 combines with J gene TRBJ2-1, with 8 bases that match TRBD2. The CDR3 is made up of 14 amino acids. Germline loops: CDR1 GTSNPN, CDR2 SVGIG (reference sequence). The CDR3 DNA follows: TGTGCTTCCGGGGGGGATCTTTCCTACAATGAGCAGTTCTTC. Translating gives CASGGDLSYNEQFF.

This chain links TRBV11-3 with TRBJ2-3; 16 bases are a match to TRBD2. Per germline, CDR1 SGHNT and CDR2 YENEEA. The CDR3 contains 17 residues. Trimming at V came to 5 bases and at J to 5 bases, leaving 7 bases not matched to a gene. The CDR3 region has the DNA TGTGCCAGCAGCAAGATGGGACTAGCGGGGGGGCAAGATACGCAGTATTTT. This codes for CASSKMGLAGGQDTQYF.

The chain has TRBV5-6 and TRBJ2-7; D gene uncertain. CDR1 and CDR2 (germline): SGHDT, YYEEEE. The germline V and J ends were trimmed by 4 bases and 6 bases, with 17 bases remaining between them. The CDR3 sequence is 14 residues long. DNA of the CDR3: TGTGCCAGCAGCGAAGACATGGTGGGCCCCGAGCAGTACTTC. Translating it yields CASSEDMVGPEQYF.

V usage is TRBV4-1 and J usage is TRBJ2-5; the match to TRBD2 covers 7 bases. Per the germline V gene, CDR1 is MGHRA and CDR2 is YSYEKL. V lost 4 bases to trimming and J lost 6 bases; unmatched junction nucleotides: 17. There are 17 residues in the CDR3. The CDR3: CASSRYYKGGDDKTQYF. CDR3 DNA: TGCGCCAGCAGCCGCTACTACAAGGGAGGGGATGATAAGACCCAGTACTTC.

The rearrangement links TRBV29-1 to TRBJ2-4; the D is unclear. CDR1 and CDR2 (germline): SQVTM, ANQGSEA. The CDR3 sequence is 14 residues long. V lost 0 bases and J lost 1, with 7 bases in between. In DNA, the CDR3 is TGCAGCGTTGAAGACAATCGGGCCAAAAACATTCAGTACTTC. As protein: CSVEDNRAKNIQYF. Drawing the rest from reference TRBV29-1 and TRBJ2-4, the complete variable domain is SAVISQKPSRDICQRGTSLTIQCQVDSQVTMMFWYRQQPGQSLTLIATANQGSEATYESGFVIDKFPISRPNLTFSTLTVSNMSPEDSSIYLCSVEDNRAKNIQYFGAGTRLSVL.

This sequence joins TRBV4-1 and TRBJ2-7; 8 nucleotides match TRBD2. Germline V lookup: CDR1 MGHRA, CDR2 YSYEKL. The V gene end was trimmed by 4 bases and the J gene end by 2 bases; junction bases not matched to a gene: 7. This CDR3 region has 15 residues. Here the CDR3 reads CASSPAGGGTYEQYF. CDR3 sequence (DNA): TGCGCCAGCAGCCCCGCCGGGGGGGGAACCTACGAGCAGTACTTC.

The chain joins TRBV24-1 to TRBJ1-5; TRBD1 might be the D (6 bases). V lost 4 bases to trimming and J lost 0 bases, with 6 bases between them. The CDR3 extends over 14 amino acids. Per the germline V gene, CDR1 is KGHDR and CDR2 is SFDVKD. The CDR3 DNA is TGTGCCACCAGTGAAGGGGGTAGCAATCAGCCCCAGCATTTT. It translates to CATSEGGSNQPQHF.

The CDR3 bases are TGTGCCAGCAGCCAAGATACAGTTTCTGGAAACACCATATATTTT. Its protein is CASSQDTVSGNTIYF. The V call is TRBV3-1 (or the pseudogene TRBV3-2), the J call TRBJ1-3; D gene ambiguous. Deletions cut 0 bases from V and 1 base from J, with 7 bases between. CDR3 size: 15 residues. Germline V lookup: CDR1 LGHDT, CDR2 YNNKEL (reference sequence).

The chain uses TRBV2 and TRBJ1-4, with D perhaps TRBD1 (6 bases). This CDR3 has 15 residues. The germline V gene encodes CDR1 SNHLY and CDR2 FYNNEI. Trimming cost V 3 bases and J 7 bases, with 15 bases left between them. The chain's CDR3 is CASSDQGRNGEKLFF. CDR3 DNA: TGTGCCAGCAGTGACCAGGGGCGAAACGGTGAAAAACTGTTTTTT.

The CDR3 region is CASSVPRGENFSNQPQHF. CDR3 nucleotide sequence: TGTGCCAGCAGCGTACCCAGGGGGGAAAATTTTAGCAATCAGCCCCAGCATTTT. The genes are TRBV9 and TRBJ1-5; 7 bases line up with TRBD1. The CDR3 runs 18 residues. Per the germline V gene, CDR1 is SGDLS and CDR2 is YYNGEE. The trim removed 1 base at V and 0 bases at J, leaving 10 bases unmatched.

V is TRBV7-3 and J is TRBJ2-7; 7 nucleotides line up with TRBD1. Losses at the gene ends were 4 bases for V and 4 bases for J; bases not matched to a gene: 7. Germline assignment: CDR1 SGHTA and CDR2 FQGTGA. The CDR3 spans 14 residues. The CDR3 coding sequence is TGTGCCAGCAGCTGGGGGACAGATTGTTACGAGCAGTACTTC. Amino acid sequence: CASSWGTDCYEQYF.

The V and J genes are TRBV7-6 and TRBJ2-3; 9 nucleotides agree with TRBD2. This CDR3 is built from 16 residues. The germline CDR1 and CDR2 sequences are SGHVS and FNYEAQ. The ends lost 1 base at V and 1 base at J; junction bases unmatched: 3. The CDR3 loop is CASSLGASGGTDTQYF. The CDR3, as DNA: TGTGCCAGCAGCTTAGGTGCTAGCGGGGGCACAGATACGCAGTATTTT. The whole variable domain, filled in from reference TRBV7-6 and TRBJ2-3, reads GAGVSQSPRYKVTKRGQDVALRCDPISGHVSLYWYRQALGQGPEFLTYFNYEAQQDKSGLPNDRFSAERPEGSISTLTIQRTEQRDSAMYRCASSLGASGGTDTQYFGPGTRLTVL.

The chain links TRBV7-8 to TRBJ1-5, with a possible D match to TRBD1 (6 bases). Between the trimmed V and J ends, which lost 2 bases and 6 bases, there was a span of 11 bases. CDR1 and CDR2 from the germline V gene are SGHVS and FQNEAQ. This CDR3 contains 14 residues. The DNA of the CDR3 is TGTGCCAGCAGCTTAAGGGGGTCCGGTCAGCCCCAGCATTTT. It codes for CASSLRGSGQPQHF.

The J gene is TRBJ1-2, the V gene TRBV6-1, with a weak D call TRBD1 (5 bases). The V end was cut by 2 bases, the J end by 2 bases, with 9 bases between. The CDR3 is 14 residues long. Germline loops: CDR1 MNHNS, CDR2 SASEGT. This CDR3 reads CASSERGGNYGYTF. In DNA, the CDR3 is TGTGCCAGCAGTGAAAGGGGAGGCAACTATGGCTACACCTTC.